The rows below give T cell receptor beta chains drawn from one sample of a study of T cells in Graves' hyperthyroidism and ophthalmopathy. A single record per CDR3 protein comes from TCRdb applying MiXCR to the multiplex PCR reads. The repertoire holds a few hundred thousand distinct CDR3 sequences, about 18% seen once, with around 3.6% in the top ten. Source material: blood. Receptors originate from a woman aged 18-35 years with Graves' hyperthyroidism. Each CDR3 is given with its conserved first and last residue. The D gene is left open where the match is weak. The listing skips clone size in some rows; elsewhere it reads once, few, many or a size class.

>-|-|TRBV3-1|TRBJ2-4
CASSQNREPKLYF
TGTGCCAGCAGCCAGAACCGGGAACCCAAATTGTACTTC
>-|-|TRBV20-1|TRBJ2-7
CSARDPRALSYEQYF
TGCAGTGCTAGAGACCCCCGGGCACTCTCCTACGAGCAGTACTTC
>-|few|TRBV28|TRBJ2-5
CASSGSTETQYF
TGTGCCAGCAGTGGGTCGACGGAGACCCAGTACTTC
>TRBD1|many|TRBV20-1|TRBJ1-1
CSASPGTGGFGTEAFF
TGCAGTGCTAGCCCCGGGACAGGGGGCTTTGGCACTGAAGCTTTCTTT
>-|few|TRBV6-1|TRBJ1-1
CASSEGRTLNTEAFF
TGTGCCAGCAGTGAAGGCAGGACTCTGAACACTGAAGCTTTCTTT
>-|-|TRBV9|TRBJ1-2
CASSPHSGTAANGYTF
TGTGCCAGCAGCCCGCATTCCGGGACCGCGGCGAATGGCTACACCTTC
>-|many|TRBV7-8|TRBJ1-5
CASSLAYLTDQPQHF
TGTGCCAGCAGCTTAGCGTATTTGACAGATCAGCCCCAGCATTTT
>TRBD2|many|TRBV5-1|TRBJ2-7
CASSLLQLAGVSEQYF
TGCGCCAGCAGCCTTCTTCAGCTAGCGGGGGTATCCGAGCAGTACTTC
>-|many|TRBV7-8|TRBJ1-1
CASSGGGHLNTEAFF
TGTGCCAGCTCGGGAGGGGGACACCTGAACACTGAAGCTTTCTTT
>TRBD1|many|TRBV12-3/TRBV12-4|TRBJ1-5
CASSNRGQPQHF
TGTGCCAGCAGTAACAGGGGTCAGCCCCAGCATTTT
>-|many|TRBV24-1|TRBJ1-1
CATSDASPRGRAEAFF
TGTGCCACCAGTGATGCTTCCCCCAGGGGCCGAGCTGAAGCTTTCTTT
>TRBD1|many|TRBV28|TRBJ2-7
CASSLPRTGSYEQYF
TGTGCCAGCAGTTTACCCCGGACAGGCTCCTACGAGCAGTACTTC
>TRBD1|many|TRBV28|TRBJ2-2
CASRTGTGGTGELFF
TGTGCCAGCAGAACCGGGACAGGAGGCACCGGGGAGCTGTTTTTT
>-|few|TRBV19|TRBJ1-3
CASSISGPGGNTIYF
-
>-|many|TRBV12-3/TRBV12-4|TRBJ1-1
CASSLTGGEAFF
TGTGCCAGCAGTTTAACGGGTGGGGAAGCTTTCTTT
>-|-|TRBV2|TRBJ2-5
CASSGWETQYF
TGTGCCAGCAGTGGCTGGGAGACCCAGTACTTC
>-|-|TRBV6-1|TRBJ2-3
CASSSGAQVTDTQYF
TGTGCCAGCAGCTCAGGGGCCCAAGTGACAGATACGCAGTATTTT
>TRBD1|-|TRBV20-1|TRBJ1-2
CSARFSRGQEFHTF
TGCAGTGCTAGATTTTCAAGGGGACAGGAGTTTCACACCTTC
>-|-|TRBV29-1|TRBJ1-2
CSVARGANYGYTF
TGCAGCGTTGCTCGGGGAGCAAACTATGGCTACACCTTC
>-|many|TRBV20-1|TRBJ2-5
CSARDLERSFQETQYF
TGCAGTGCTAGGGATCTCGAAAGGTCCTTCCAAGAGACCCAGTACTTC
>-|-|TRBV6-1|TRBJ2-2
CASSGSGFGTGELFF
TGTGCCAGCAGTGGCTCAGGGTTCGGCACCGGGGAGCTGTTTTTT
>-|few|TRBV13|TRBJ1-6
CASSLTTGSPLHF
TGTGCCAGCAGCTTAACGACCGGTTCACCCCTCCACTTT
>-|many|TRBV6-1|TRBJ2-5
CASSEQGRETQYF
TGTGCCAGCAGCGAACAGGGTCGGGAGACCCAGTACTTC
>-|many|TRBV3-1|TRBJ2-5
CASSQDTSELSETQYF
TGTGCCAGCAGCCAAGACACTAGTGAGCTGTCGGAGACCCAGTACTTC
>TRBD1|many|TRBV27|TRBJ1-2
CASSQDRVHRYGYTF
TGTGCCAGCAGTCAAGACAGGGTTCATCGCTATGGCTACACCTTC
>-|-|TRBV4-1|TRBJ2-4
CASSQGRGTGLHLKNIQYF
TGCGCCAGCAGCCAGGGTAGGGGAACAGGCCTCCACCTCAAAAACATTCAGTACTTC
>-|-|TRBV5-1|TRBJ2-7
CASSLAVPTLREQYF
TGCGCCAGCAGCTTGGCGGTACCAACACTACGGGAGCAGTACTTC
>-|many|TRBV18|TRBJ2-5
CASSPRTQGETQYF
TGTGCCAGCTCACCACGGACCCAGGGGGAGACCCAGTACTTC
>-|many|TRBV11-2|TRBJ2-7
CASSPRPSYEQYF
TGTGCCAGCAGCCCAAGGCCCTCCTACGAGCAGTACTTC
>-|many|TRBV28|TRBJ1-1
CASTGTMNTEAFF
TGTGCCAGCACCGGGACAATGAACACTGAAGCTTTCTTT
>-|many|TRBV24-1|TRBJ2-7
CATSDSPGGRREQYF
TGTGCCACCAGTGATTCGCCCGGGGGTCGTCGCGAGCAGTACTTC
>-|many|TRBV7-2|TRBJ2-7
CASSSISRSQQYF
TGTGCCAGCAGCTCCATCTCTAGATCCCAGCAGTACTTC
>TRBD2|-|TRBV5-1|TRBJ2-5
CASSGRASGQETQYF
TGCGCCAGCAGCGGGAGAGCTAGCGGCCAAGAGACCCAGTACTTC
>TRBD2|many|TRBV7-2|TRBJ2-1
CASSRVGPLAGGRNEQFF
TGTGCCAGCAGCCGAGTGGGGCCTCTAGCGGGGGGGCGGAATGAGCAGTTCTTC
>-|many|TRBV6-1|TRBJ1-3
CASSVGGATGNTIYF
TGTGCCAGCAGTGTGGGGGGAGCGACTGGAAACACCATATATTTT
>-|many|TRBV6-1|TRBJ2-5
CASTLAAGWQETQYF
TGTGCCAGCACCCTCGCGGCGGGGTGGCAAGAGACCCAGTACTTC
>TRBD2|few|TRBV12-3/TRBV12-4|TRBJ2-3
CASSFSAGGSTDTQYF
TGTGCCAGCAGTTTCTCAGCGGGGGGGTCCACAGATACGCAGTATTTT
>-|many|TRBV12-3/TRBV12-4|TRBJ2-7
CASSAYQGGEQYF
TGTGCCAGCAGCGCCTACCAGGGAGGCGAGCAGTACTTC
>-|many|TRBV27|TRBJ1-2
CASKSSFAGDPTF
TGTGCCAGCAAGTCGAGTTTTGCCGGGGATCCCACCTTC
>-|many|TRBV15|TRBJ1-5
CATSTKNSNQPQHF
TGTGCCACCAGCACAAAGAATAGCAATCAGCCCCAGCATTTT
>-|many|TRBV28|TRBJ2-2
CASRLGGLNTGELFF
TGTGCCAGCAGGCTGGGGGGGCTGAACACCGGAGAGCTGTTTTTT
>-|many|TRBV20-1|TRBJ1-2
CSAPGRGGVYGYTF
TGCAGTGCCCCGGGGAGGGGTGGAGTCTATGGCTACACCTTC
>-|-|TRBV4-2|TRBJ2-2
CASSRGTPANTGELFF
TGTGCCAGCAGCCGCGGGACACCAGCGAACACCGGGGAGCTGTTTTTT
>TRBD1|many|TRBV27|TRBJ1-2
CASRLMGQDYGYTF
TGTGCCAGCAGGCTGATGGGACAGGACTATGGCTACACCTTC
>-|many|TRBV7-2|TRBJ1-2
CASSPSWGVNYGYTF
TGTGCCAGCAGCCCGTCTTGGGGGGTAAACTATGGCTACACCTTC
>TRBD1|many|TRBV19|TRBJ1-5
CASSIWDRRNQPQHF
TGTGCCAGTAGTATTTGGGACAGACGCAATCAGCCCCAGCATTTT
>-|many|TRBV30|TRBJ1-1
CAWSGEGALNTEAFF
TGTGCCTGGAGTGGCGAAGGGGCACTGAACACTGAAGCTTTCTTT
>TRBD1|many|TRBV6-1|TRBJ1-2
CASSELNRGQGGYTF
TGTGCCAGCAGTGAACTCAACAGGGGGCAGGGTGGCTACACCTTC
>-|few|TRBV7-9|TRBJ2-7
CASSLLGGGYEQYF
TGTGCCAGCAGCTTATTAGGGGGAGGTTACGAGCAGTACTTC